A single sample gave rise to the 4 T cell receptor beta chains below, sequenced in a study of blood T cells in healthy people across ages. The use of a sample-barcoded 5' primer and a J-beta primer mix characterized a second PCR of about 6 to 11 cycles. Each CDR3 protein is one row after TCRdb ran MiXCR on the 5' RACE reads. The sample shows 700,000 to 850,000 distinct CDR3 sequences, around 36% of them seen only once. Sample: blood. These TCRs come from a man aged 18 to 30 in good health.

The V and J genes are TRBV12-3 or TRBV12-4 and TRBJ2-3, with D possibly TRBD1 on 5 matching bases. The CDR3 totals 10 residues. V lost 10 bases, J lost 4 bases, and 6 bases lay in between. CDR3 sequence (DNA): TGTGCCATGACAGCAGATACGCAGTATTTT. It is translated as CAMTADTQYF.

This clonotype was recorded only once. At one of its ends the junction is not consistent with the germline gene, which may arise from a read error. DNA of the CDR3: TGTACCAGCAGCTTGGCCGACCCCCTGCTTCCCCCTAATGAGCAGTTCTTC. Translation: CTSSLADPLLPPNEQFF. V is TRBV5-5 and J is TRBJ2-1; D remains unclear. CDR3 length: 17 residues. CDR1 is SGHKS and CDR2 is YYEKEE in the germline V gene (reference sequence).

Details on this clonotype: Just one base apart from a much larger clone, this may be a read error. V is TRBV20-1 and J is TRBJ1-5; 10 bases are shared with TRBD1. V dropped 5 bases and J dropped 9; count of bases not matched to a gene: 10. The CDR3 length is 14 residues. Germline CDR1 reads DFQATT; CDR2 reads SNEGSKA (reference sequence). The CDR3 DNA sequence: TGCAGTGCTTCCCTCGGGACAGGGGATCGGCCCCAGCATTTT. Amino acids: CSASLGTGDRPQHF.

Points on this clonotype: At one boundary the junction diverges from the germline segment, which might be a read error. The rearrangement links TRBV12-3 or TRBV12-4 to TRBJ1-2; D unresolved. This CDR3 is 14 amino acids long. CDR3 bases: TGTGCCAGCAGTGTAGCGCGGGCAGACGATGGCTACACCTTC. Residues: CASSVARADDGYTF.